These 17 T cell receptor beta chains were sequenced from one sample in a study of identical twins. TCRdb re-derived calls from the 5' RACE reads in MiXCR, one entry per CDR3 protein. There are roughly 260,000 distinct CDR3 sequences in the sample; 7.5% occur only once, and around 5% lies in the top ten. These records were also assigned to another study, of yellow fever vaccine responses in identical twins.

Material: CD8+ T cells sorted from blood. The receptors were sampled from a woman between 18 and 29 years old in good health.

This clonotype turned up a few times. V gene TRBV11-2 combines with J gene TRBJ2-5; maybe TRBD2 (7 bases). Trimming stripped 2 bases from V and 2 bases from J, with 15 bases between. The CDR3 consists of 16 residues. Germline loops: CDR1 SGHAT, CDR2 FQNNGV. The CDR3 protein is CASSLRFAGAQETQYF. The CDR3 nucleotides are TGTGCCAGCAGCTTAAGATTTGCGGGGGCACAAGAGACCCAGTACTTC.

The chain links TRBV4-1 to TRBJ2-7; a possible D gene is TRBD1 (6 bases). This CDR3 has 13 amino acids. Between the trimmed V and J ends, which lost 3 bases and 2 bases, there was a span of 8 bases. Germline V gene data show CDR1 as MGHRA and CDR2 as YSYEKL. DNA of the CDR3: TGCGCCAGCAGCCAGGGGGCTACCTACGAGCAGTACGTC. Its protein product is CASSQGATYEQYV.

This clonotype was observed at least ten times. The J gene is TRBJ2-2, the V gene TRBV4-2; D ambiguous. The CDR3 is 14 amino acids. Germline lookup yields CDR1 LGHNA and CDR2 YNFKEQ. Trimming cost V 1 base and J 6 bases, with 9 bases left between them. The CDR3 is CASSQGLGAGELFF. The CDR3 region has the DNA TGTGCCAGCAGCCAAGGACTGGGCGCCGGGGAGCTGTTTTTT.

Only a few counts were recorded for this clonotype. The chain recombines TRBV28 with TRBJ1-5, with D perhaps matching TRBD1 (5 bases). This CDR3 has 15 residues. Per the germline V gene, CDR1 is MDHEN and CDR2 is SYDVKM. The V end was cut by 1 base, the J end by 3 bases, with 10 bases between. CDR3 region: CASSLSGDFNQPQHF. The CDR3 DNA reads as TGTGCCAGCAGTTTATCCGGGGACTTCAATCAGCCCCAGCATTTT.

The V gene is TRBV7-9, the J gene TRBJ1-3, with D unresolved. Germline V gene sequence: CDR1 SEHNR, CDR2 FQNEAQ (reference sequence). Trimming removed 2 bases from V and 0 bases from J, with 11 bases in between. The length of the CDR3 is 16 residues. This CDR3 is CASSLTTAPSGNTIYF. The DNA for the CDR3 is TGTGCCAGCAGCTTAACGACTGCACCCTCTGGAAACACCATATATTTT. The variable domain in full, with the rest retrieved from reference TRBV7-9 and TRBJ1-3, is DTGVSQNPRHKITKRGQNVTFRCDPISEHNRLYWYRQTLGQGPEFLTYFQNEAQLEKSRLLSDRFSAERPKGSFSTLEIQRTEQGDSAMYLCASSLTTAPSGNTIYFGEGSWLTVV.

This clonotype was observed many times. The rearrangement uses TRBV9 and TRBJ1-2, with a possible D match to TRBD1 (5 bases). Trimming left V 0 bases short and J 4 bases short, with 13 bases between. The CDR3 has 15 amino acids. CDR1 is SGDLS and CDR2 is YYNGEE in the germline V gene. CDR3 in amino acids: CASSVVGTAGYGYTF. In DNA, the CDR3 is TGTGCCAGCAGCGTAGTGGGGACGGCCGGCTATGGCTACACCTTC.

The J gene is TRBJ2-7, the V gene TRBV7-6; D is possibly TRBD1 (6 bases). Germline V gene sequence: CDR1 SGHVS, CDR2 FNYEAQ. With 7 bases removed from V and 3 bases from J, the gap between germline ends came to 16 bases. The CDR3 spans 14 residues. For the CDR3, the DNA is TGTGCCAGCACCCTGGTTGACAGGTGCTACGAGCAGTACTTC. Protein product: CASTLVDRCYEQYF.

V gene TRBV10-3 combines with J gene TRBJ2-1; D remains ambiguous. Trimming shortened V by 2 bases and J by 6 bases, and 11 bases separated the two germline ends. The CDR3 spans 14 residues. Germline V gene lookup returns CDR1 ENHRY and CDR2 SYGVKD. The CDR3 spells CAISEVDSGNEQFF. Here the CDR3 DNA reads TGTGCCATCAGTGAGGTGGATTCGGGCAATGAGCAGTTCTTC.

The table lists this clonotype with a few counts. The chain carries TRBV12-3 or TRBV12-4 and TRBJ1-4, with TRBD1 identical over 7 bases. The CDR3 totals 14 residues. Germline trimming cut 8 bases from V and 7 bases from J; bases unmatched to any gene: 10. The CDR3: CASQGTDDFEKLFF. CDR3 coding DNA: TGTGCCAGCCAGGGGACAGACGATTTTGAAAAACTGTTTTTT.

This rearrangement joins TRBV6-2 or TRBV6-3 to TRBJ2-6; 8 bases map to TRBD1. CDR1 and CDR2 (germline): MNHEY, SVGEGT. J lost 1 base, V lost 5 bases, and 7 bases had no gene match. The CDR3 sequence is 17 residues long. CDR3 sequence reads: CASSTPRTGSGANVLTF. In nucleotides, the CDR3 is TGTGCCAGCAGTACACCAAGGACAGGGTCTGGGGCCAACGTCCTGACTTTC.

This clonotype has more than one count but fewer than ten. V and J are TRBV6-1 and TRBJ1-2; D uncertain. Trimming removed 8 bases from V and 4 bases from J, with 8 bases in between. Germline V gene lookup returns CDR1 MNHNS and CDR2 SASEGT. The CDR3 spans 11 residues. The CDR3 coding sequence is TGTGCCAGCGGTAATTCCTATGGCTACACCTTC. Translated: CASGNSYGYTF.

This clonotype was seen at least ten times. The genes are TRBV29-1 and TRBJ2-5; 13 nucleotides match TRBD2. The V and J ends lost 3 bases and 5 bases, in that order; junction bases with no gene match: 6. Germline CDR1 is SQVTM and CDR2 is ANQGSEA. The CDR3 runs 15 residues. The CDR3, as DNA: TGCAGCGTTGATAGGACTAGCGGGAGAGTTGAGACCCAGTACTTC. Translation gives CSVDRTSGRVETQYF.

This clonotype showed up many times. The chain employs TRBV12-3 or TRBV12-4 and TRBJ2-1; 9 nucleotides line up with TRBD2. The CDR3 consists of 16 residues. With 2 bases clipped from V and 8 bases from J, the junction kept 10 bases outside the gene matches. Here the CDR3 reads CASSLLASGTQHEQFF. The CDR3 DNA reads as TGTGCCAGCAGTTTACTCGCTAGCGGGACTCAACATGAGCAGTTCTTC.

In its sample, this clonotype was seen many times. The V and J genes are TRBV6-1 and TRBJ2-2, with 13 bases lining up with TRBD2. The length of the CDR3 is 15 residues. Germline loops: CDR1 MNHNS, CDR2 SASEGT. The V gene end was trimmed by 4 bases and the J gene end by 4 bases; junction bases not matched to a gene: 0. The CDR3 DNA is TGTGCCAGCAGTGGACTAGCGGGAGGCACCGGGGAGCTGTTTTTT. Its translation is CASSGLAGGTGELFF.

There are a few counts of this clonotype. V and J are TRBV15 and TRBJ2-7; TRBD2 aligns across 7 bases. The J segment lost 0 bases and the V segment lost 4 bases, leaving 12 bases of the junction unmatched. The CDR3 runs to 17 residues. Germline values: CDR1 LNHNV, CDR2 YYDKDF (reference sequence). DNA of the CDR3: TGTGCCACCAGCACCAACCCCCAGCGGGGAAGCTCCTACGAGCAGTACTTC. It encodes CATSTNPQRGSSYEQYF.

This clonotype was counted ten times or more. This sequence joins TRBV29-1 and TRBJ1-1, with D uncertain. The V gene lost 3 bases and the J gene lost 0 bases, with 17 bases spanning the gap. The CDR3 has 16 amino acids. Germline values: CDR1 SQVTM, CDR2 ANQGSEA. The CDR3 sequence is CSVDSGRIGLNTEAFF. CDR3 DNA: TGCAGCGTTGATTCAGGAAGGATTGGGCTGAACACTGAAGCTTTCTTT.

This clonotype turned up a few times. The chain carries TRBV12-3 or TRBV12-4 and TRBJ2-2; D not certain. V was cut by 4 bases and J by 4 bases, with 13 bases left in between. CDR3 length: 15 residues. CDR3 protein: CASSWVTRSTGELFF. In DNA, the CDR3 is TGTGCCAGCAGTTGGGTAACTCGGAGCACCGGGGAGCTGTTTTTT.